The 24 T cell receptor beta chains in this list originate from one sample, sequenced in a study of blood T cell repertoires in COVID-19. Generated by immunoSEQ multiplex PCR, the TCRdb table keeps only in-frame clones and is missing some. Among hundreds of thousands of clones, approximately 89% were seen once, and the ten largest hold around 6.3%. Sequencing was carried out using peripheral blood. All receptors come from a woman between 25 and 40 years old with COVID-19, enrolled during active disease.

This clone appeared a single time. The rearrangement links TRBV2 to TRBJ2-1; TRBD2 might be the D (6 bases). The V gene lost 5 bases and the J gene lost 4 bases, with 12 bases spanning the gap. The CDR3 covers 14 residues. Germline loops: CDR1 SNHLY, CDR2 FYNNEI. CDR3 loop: CASSSTRGYNEQFF. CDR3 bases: TGTGCCAGCAGTAGTACCCGGGGGTACAATGAGCAGTTCTTC.

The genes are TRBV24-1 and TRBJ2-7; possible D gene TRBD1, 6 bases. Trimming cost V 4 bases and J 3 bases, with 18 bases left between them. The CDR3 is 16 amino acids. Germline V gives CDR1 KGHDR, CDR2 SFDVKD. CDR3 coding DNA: TGTGCCACCAGTGACCTCGCACACTTACAGGGCTACGAGCAGTACGTC. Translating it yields CATSDLAHLQGYEQYV.

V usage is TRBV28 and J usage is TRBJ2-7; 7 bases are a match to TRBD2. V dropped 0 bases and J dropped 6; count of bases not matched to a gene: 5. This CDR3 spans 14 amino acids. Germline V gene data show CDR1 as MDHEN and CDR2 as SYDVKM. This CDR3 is CASSLWTGGGEQYF. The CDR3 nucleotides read TGTGCCAGCAGTTTATGGACGGGGGGAGGCGAGCAGTACTTC.

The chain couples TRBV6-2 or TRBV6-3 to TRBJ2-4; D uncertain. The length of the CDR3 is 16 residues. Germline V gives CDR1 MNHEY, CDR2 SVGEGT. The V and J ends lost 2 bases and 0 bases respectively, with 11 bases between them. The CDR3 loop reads CASSYPIYLAKNIQYF. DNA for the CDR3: TGTGCCAGCAGTTACCCGATCTACCTAGCCAAAAACATTCAGTACTTC.

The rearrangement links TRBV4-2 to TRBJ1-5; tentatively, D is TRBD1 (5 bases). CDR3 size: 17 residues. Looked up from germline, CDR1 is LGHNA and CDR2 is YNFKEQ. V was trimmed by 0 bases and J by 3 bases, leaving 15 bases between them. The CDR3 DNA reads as TGTGCCAGCAGCCAAGAGGGAAATTCAGGGTCCAATCAGCCCCAGCATTTT. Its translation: CASSQEGNSGSNQPQHF.

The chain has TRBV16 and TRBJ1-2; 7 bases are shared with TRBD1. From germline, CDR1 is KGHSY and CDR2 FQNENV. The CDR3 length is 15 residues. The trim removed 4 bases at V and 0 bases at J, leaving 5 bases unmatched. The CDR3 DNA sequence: TGTGCCAGCAGCCCGCGACAGGGCTCTAACTATGGCTACACCTTC. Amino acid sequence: CASSPRQGSNYGYTF.

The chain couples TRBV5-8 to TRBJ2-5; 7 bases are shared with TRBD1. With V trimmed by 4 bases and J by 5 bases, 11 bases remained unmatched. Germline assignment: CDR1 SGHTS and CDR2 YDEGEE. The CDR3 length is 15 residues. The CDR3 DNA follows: TGTGCCAGCAGCCCGACTCAGGGGGTAGGGGAGACCCAGTACTTC. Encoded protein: CASSPTQGVGETQYF.

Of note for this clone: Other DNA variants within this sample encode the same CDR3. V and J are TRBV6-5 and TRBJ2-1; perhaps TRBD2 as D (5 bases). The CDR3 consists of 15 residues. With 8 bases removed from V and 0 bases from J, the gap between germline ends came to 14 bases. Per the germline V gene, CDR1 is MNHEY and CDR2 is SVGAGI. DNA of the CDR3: TGTGCCAGCTCTCCGGAAGGGAGCTCCTACAATGAGCAGTTCTTC. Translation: CASSPEGSSYNEQFF.

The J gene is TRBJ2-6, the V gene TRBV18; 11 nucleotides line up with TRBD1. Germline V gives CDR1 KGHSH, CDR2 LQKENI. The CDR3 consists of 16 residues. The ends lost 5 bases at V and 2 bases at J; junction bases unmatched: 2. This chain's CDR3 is CASSRDRGTGANVLTF. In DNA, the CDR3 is TGTGCCAGCTCAAGGGACAGGGGGACTGGGGCCAACGTCCTGACTTTC.

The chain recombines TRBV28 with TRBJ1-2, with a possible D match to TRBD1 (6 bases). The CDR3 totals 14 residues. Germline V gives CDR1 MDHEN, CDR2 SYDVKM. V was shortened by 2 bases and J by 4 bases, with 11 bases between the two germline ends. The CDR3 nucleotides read TGTGCCAGCAGTTTAGAGGGGGTTACCTATGGCTACACCTTC. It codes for CASSLEGVTYGYTF.

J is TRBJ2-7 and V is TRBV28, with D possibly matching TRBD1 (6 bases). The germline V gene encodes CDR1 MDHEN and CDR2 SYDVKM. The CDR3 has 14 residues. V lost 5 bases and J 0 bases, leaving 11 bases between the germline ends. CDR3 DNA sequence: TGTGCCAGCAGTATAGGACAGATCTCCTACGAGCAGTACTTC. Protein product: CASSIGQISYEQYF.

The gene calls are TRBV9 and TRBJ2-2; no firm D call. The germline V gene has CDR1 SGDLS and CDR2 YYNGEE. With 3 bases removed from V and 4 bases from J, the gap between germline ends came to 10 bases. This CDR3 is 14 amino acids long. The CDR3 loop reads CASSAPYITGELFF. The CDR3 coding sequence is TGTGCCAGCAGCGCCCCATACATCACCGGGGAGCTGTTTTTT.

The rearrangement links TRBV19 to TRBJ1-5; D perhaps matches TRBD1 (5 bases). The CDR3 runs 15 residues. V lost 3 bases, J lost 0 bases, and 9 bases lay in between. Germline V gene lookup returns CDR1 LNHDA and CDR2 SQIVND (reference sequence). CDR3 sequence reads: CASSMDTYSNQPQHF. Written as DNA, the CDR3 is TGTGCCAGTAGTATGGACACATATAGCAATCAGCCCCAGCATTTT.

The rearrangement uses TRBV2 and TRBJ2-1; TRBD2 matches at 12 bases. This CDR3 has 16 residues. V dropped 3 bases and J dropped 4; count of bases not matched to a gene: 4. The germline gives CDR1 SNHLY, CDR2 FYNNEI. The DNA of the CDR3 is TGTGCCAGCAGTGAGGGACTAGCGGGTCCTTACAATGAGCAGTTCTTC. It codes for CASSEGLAGPYNEQFF.

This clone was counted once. The CDR3 sequence: CSARGEWQFF. In DNA form, the CDR3 reads TGCAGTGCTAGGGGAGAGTGGCAGTTCTTC. The chain joins TRBV20-1 to TRBJ2-1; possible D gene TRBD2, 5 bases. The germline CDR1 and CDR2 sequences are DFQATT and SNEGSKA (reference sequence). V lost 3 bases and J 12 bases, leaving 9 bases between the germline ends. CDR3 length: 10 amino acids.

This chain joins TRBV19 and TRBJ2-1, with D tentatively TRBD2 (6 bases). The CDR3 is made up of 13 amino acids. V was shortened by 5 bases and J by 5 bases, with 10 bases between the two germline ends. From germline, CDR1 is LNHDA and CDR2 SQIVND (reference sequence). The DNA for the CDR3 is TGTGCCAGTAGTTCCCGGGGGAACAATGAGCAGTTCTTC. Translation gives CASSSRGNNEQFF.

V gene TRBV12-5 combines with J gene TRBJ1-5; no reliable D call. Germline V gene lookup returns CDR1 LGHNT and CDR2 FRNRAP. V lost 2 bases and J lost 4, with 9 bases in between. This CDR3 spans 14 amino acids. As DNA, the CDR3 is TGTGCTAGTGGTTTGCCACAAATAAATCAGCCCCAGCATTTT. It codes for CASGLPQINQPQHF.

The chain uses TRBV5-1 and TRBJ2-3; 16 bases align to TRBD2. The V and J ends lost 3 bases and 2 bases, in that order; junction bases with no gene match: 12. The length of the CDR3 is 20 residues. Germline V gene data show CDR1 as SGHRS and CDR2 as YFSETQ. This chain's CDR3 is CASSSTPPGLAGGTTDTQYF. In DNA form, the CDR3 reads TGCGCCAGCAGCTCCACACCTCCGGGACTAGCGGGGGGGACCACAGATACGCAGTATTTT.

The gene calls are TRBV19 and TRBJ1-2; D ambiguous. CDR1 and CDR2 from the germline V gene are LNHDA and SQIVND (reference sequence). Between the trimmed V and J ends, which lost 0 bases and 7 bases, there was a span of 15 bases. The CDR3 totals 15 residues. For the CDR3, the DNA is TGTGCCAGTAGTATAGAAGCGGGTTTCTCCGGTGGCTACACCTTC. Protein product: CASSIEAGFSGGYTF.

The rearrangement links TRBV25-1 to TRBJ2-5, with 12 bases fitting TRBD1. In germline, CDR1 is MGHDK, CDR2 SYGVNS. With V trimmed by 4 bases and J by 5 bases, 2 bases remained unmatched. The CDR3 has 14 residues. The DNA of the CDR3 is TGTGCCAGCAGTGGGGACAGGGGGCCCGAGACCCAGTACTTC. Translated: CASSGDRGPETQYF.

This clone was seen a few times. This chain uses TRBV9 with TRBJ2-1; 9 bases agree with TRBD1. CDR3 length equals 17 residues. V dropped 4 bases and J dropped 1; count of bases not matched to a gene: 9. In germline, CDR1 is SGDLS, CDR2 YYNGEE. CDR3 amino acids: CASSLRDRVGSYNEQFF. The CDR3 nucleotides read TGTGCCAGCAGCCTTCGGGACAGGGTGGGTTCCTACAATGAGCAGTTCTTC.

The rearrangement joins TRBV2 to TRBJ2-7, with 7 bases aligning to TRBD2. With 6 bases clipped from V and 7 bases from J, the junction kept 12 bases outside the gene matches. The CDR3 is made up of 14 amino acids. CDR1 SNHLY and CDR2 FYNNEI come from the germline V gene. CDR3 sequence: CASRGGRGAREQYV. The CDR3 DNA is TGTGCCAGCAGAGGCGGGAGAGGGGCTAGGGAGCAGTACGTC.

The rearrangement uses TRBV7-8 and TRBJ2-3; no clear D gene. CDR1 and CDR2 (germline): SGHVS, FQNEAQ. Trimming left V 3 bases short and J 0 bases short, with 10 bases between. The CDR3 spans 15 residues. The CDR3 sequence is CASSFGPSSTDTQYF. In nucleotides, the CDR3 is TGTGCCAGCAGCTTTGGGCCCTCTAGCACAGATACGCAGTATTTT.

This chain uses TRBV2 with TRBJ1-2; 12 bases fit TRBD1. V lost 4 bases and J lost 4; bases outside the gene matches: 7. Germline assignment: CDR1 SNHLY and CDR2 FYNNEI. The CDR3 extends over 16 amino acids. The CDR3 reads CASSAGQGALGYGYTF. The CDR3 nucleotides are TGTGCCAGCAGTGCGGGACAGGGGGCTTTAGGCTATGGCTACACCTTC.